These 13 T cell receptor beta chains were all obtained from the same sample, sequenced in a study of memory CD4+ T cells and cytomegalovirus serostatus. TCRdb keeps only in-frame clones here, not all; method: immunoSEQ multiplex PCR. The sample records about 40,000 clones, 65% to 80% being singletons. The sort gate was single viable CD3+CD4+CD8-CD45RO+ cells for memory CD4+ T cells. Sequencing was carried out using memory CD4+ T cells from blood. Receptors were obtained from an adult in good health and CMV-seronegative.

CDR3 nucleotide sequence: TGTGCCAGCAGCTTGGCAGGTCCCTCTGGAAACACCATATATTTT. Translation gives CASSLAGPSGNTIYF. The genes are TRBV7-8 and TRBJ1-3; D call uncertain. Looked up from germline, CDR1 is SGHVS and CDR2 is FQNEAQ. This CDR3 has 15 residues. The V and J ends lost 3 bases and 0 bases respectively, with 9 bases between them.

The rearrangement uses TRBV27 and TRBJ2-3, with 10 bases fitting TRBD1. The CDR3 has 17 amino acids. Losses at the gene ends were 5 bases for V and 6 bases for J; bases not matched to a gene: 14. Germline V gives CDR1 MNHEY, CDR2 SMNVEV (reference sequence). CDR3 in amino acids: CASSPRQGAMRYDTQYF. The CDR3 DNA reads as TGTGCCAGCAGTCCAAGACAGGGGGCAATGAGATACGATACGCAGTATTTT.

V gene TRBV28 combines with J gene TRBJ2-7; 10 bases are a match to TRBD1. The germline V gene has CDR1 MDHEN and CDR2 SYDVKM. The CDR3 is 15 amino acids. With V trimmed by 2 bases and J by 5 bases, 6 bases remained unmatched. The CDR3 spells CASSLPGQGTHEQYF. The CDR3 DNA is TGTGCCAGCAGTTTACCGGGACAGGGGACCCACGAGCAGTACTTC.

This clone was observed a handful of times. CDR3 nucleotides: TGCGCCAGCAGTGGGGGGACAGCACGACTTGCAACTAATGAAAAACTGTTTTTT. The encoded protein is CASSGGTARLATNEKLFF. The J gene is TRBJ1-4, the V gene TRBV10-1; 7 nucleotides agree with TRBD1. CDR1 and CDR2 (germline): WNHNN, SYGVQD (reference sequence). V shed 4 bases, J shed 0 bases, and the junction held 11 bases outside the gene matches. The CDR3 contains 18 residues.

Here the CDR3 DNA reads TGTGCCAGCAGCAGGGACAGGGACTCCGGCTACACCTTC. As protein: CASSRDRDSGYTF. This sequence joins TRBV27 and TRBJ1-2, with TRBD1 matching over 9 bases. The CDR3 consists of 13 residues. CDR1 and CDR2 from the germline V gene are MNHEY and SMNVEV (reference sequence). V dropped 6 bases and J dropped 8; count of bases not matched to a gene: 7.

This clone turned up a few times. The gene calls are TRBV25-1 and TRBJ2-3; 10 nucleotides match TRBD2. Germline lookup yields CDR1 MGHDK and CDR2 SYGVNS. This CDR3 region has 17 residues. The junction had 9 bases not matched to a gene; V was cut back by 4 bases and J by 2 bases. CDR3 loop: CASSGLAGVQPTDTQYF. The CDR3 DNA sequence: TGTGCCAGCAGTGGGCTAGCGGGGGTCCAACCCACAGATACGCAGTATTTT.

The chain carries TRBV11-2 and TRBJ2-7; D uncertain. Trimming pared 1 base from V and 3 bases from J, leaving 7 bases between. The CDR3 contains 13 residues. Germline V gene lookup returns CDR1 SGHAT and CDR2 FQNNGV. CDR3 sequence reads: CASSLAMGYEQYF. For the CDR3, the DNA is TGTGCCAGCAGCTTAGCTATGGGCTACGAGCAGTACTTC.

The chain recombines TRBV2 with TRBJ1-4, with D possibly matching TRBD1 (6 bases). The CDR3 has 14 residues. Germline values: CDR1 SNHLY, CDR2 FYNNEI. V lost 11 bases and J 7 bases, leaving 20 bases between the germline ends. The CDR3 sequence is CAGNRGGTGEKLFF. CDR3 nucleotides: TGTGCCGGAAATCGAGGGGGTACAGGTGAAAAACTGTTTTTT.

The chain recombines TRBV9 with TRBJ1-1; D may be TRBD1 (5 bases). The CDR3 extends over 16 amino acids. V lost 4 bases to trimming and J lost 3 bases, with 19 bases between them. Per germline, CDR1 SGDLS and CDR2 YYNGEE. CDR3 coding DNA: TGTGCCAGCAGCCCTCAGGTCGGGGCTTCCCACACTGAAGCTTTCTTT. It encodes CASSPQVGASHTEAFF. Complete variable domain (other parts from reference TRBV9 and TRBJ1-1): DSGVTQTPKHLITATGQRVTLRCSPRSGDLSVYWYQQSLDQGLQFLIQYYNGEERAKGNILERFSAQQFPDLHSELNLSSLELGDSALYFCASSPQVGASHTEAFFGQGTRLTVV.

This clone was detected a few times. The CDR3 nucleotides read TGTGCCAGCAGCTCCATCCGGGGGTCCCTCCATTCACCCCTCCACTTT. Translated: CASSSIRGSLHSPLHF. The chain has TRBV11-2 and TRBJ1-6; a weak D match, TRBD1 (5 bases). Germline lookup yields CDR1 SGHAT and CDR2 FQNNGV. The CDR3 contains 16 residues. With 4 bases removed from V and 8 bases from J, the gap between germline ends came to 18 bases. Together with reference TRBV11-2 and TRBJ1-6, the CDR3 gives the full variable domain: EAGVAQSPRYKIIEKRQSVAFWCNPISGHATLYWYQQILGQGPKLLIQFQNNGVVDDSQLPKDRFSAERLKGVDSTLKIQPAKLEDSAVYLCASSSIRGSLHSPLHFGNGTRLTVT.

J is TRBJ2-7 and V is TRBV7-8, with TRBD1 identical over 9 bases. The V gene's germline CDR1 is SGHVS and CDR2 FQNEAQ. This CDR3 contains 15 residues. Germline trimming cut 5 bases from V and 5 bases from J; bases unmatched to any gene: 10. Here the CDR3 reads CASSLYGQGFDEQYF. CDR3 in DNA: TGTGCCAGCAGCCTCTATGGACAGGGGTTCGACGAGCAGTACTTC.

This chain links TRBV5-1 with TRBJ2-5; 9 bases agree with TRBD1. CDR3 length: 15 amino acids. V was pared by 5 bases and J by 4 bases, with 9 bases of the junction left unmatched. Per germline, CDR1 SGHRS and CDR2 YFSETQ. CDR3 nucleotides: TGCGCCAGCAGACTCACCGGGACAGGGTTAGAGACCCAGTACTTC. The encoded protein is CASRLTGTGLETQYF.

The chain employs TRBV6-1 and TRBJ1-2, with D possibly matching TRBD1 (6 bases). V lost 4 bases to trimming and J lost 5 bases, with 20 bases between them. Germline lookup yields CDR1 MNHNS and CDR2 SASEGT. CDR3 length: 16 residues. DNA of the CDR3: TGTGCCAGCAGTGCCTCCGGGACAACCGCGAGGTATGGCTACACCTTC. Translated: CASSASGTTARYGYTF.